Following are 2 T cell receptor beta chains from one sample sequenced in a study of T cell responses to AZD1222 COVID-19 vaccine. Profiled with immunoSEQ multiplex PCR; TCRdb holds only in-frame clones, not every one. In the table there are around 190,000 clones, 80% to 95% of which are singletons. The material was peripheral blood, obtained on day 0 of AZD1222 vaccination. These receptors all stem from an adult in good health.

The chain links TRBV9 to TRBJ1-6; 11 bases are shared with TRBD1. The trim removed 4 bases at V and 7 bases at J, leaving 4 bases unmatched. The CDR3 runs 15 residues. CDR1 is SGDLS, CDR2 YYNGEE, per germline. The chain's CDR3 is CASSIRDRGNSPLHF. The CDR3 coding sequence is TGTGCCAGCAGCATCCGGGACAGGGGGAATTCACCCCTCCACTTT.

This chain joins TRBV11-2 and TRBJ1-3; TRBD1 agrees at 8 bases. Germline CDR1 SGHAT, CDR2 FQNNGV. This CDR3 has 14 amino acids. V lost 5 bases, J lost 4 bases, and 4 bases stayed unmatched. The CDR3 is CASSADRVGNTIYF. The CDR3 DNA reads as TGTGCCAGCAGCGCGGACAGGGTCGGAAACACCATATATTTT.